The sequence of this T cell receptor (beta chain) was determined in a study of CD8 T cells in Susac syndrome. The germline V and J ends were trimmed by 0 bases and 4 bases, with 10 bases remaining between them. CDR3 length: 14 residues. Germline V gene sequence: CDR1 SGHDN, CDR2 FVKESK. The authors sequenced TCR beta from blood CD8+ and CD4+ T cells. The controls, all healthy donors, were matched for age and sex. Negative magnetic isolation gave CD8+ and CD4+ cells; FACS enriched CD8+ TEMRA. An amount of RNA that ranged from roughly 0.5 to 1 ug was reverse transcribed with random hexamers. Amplification of TCR beta CDR3 used immunoSEQ multiplex PCR across 54 Vbeta and 13 Jbeta. TCRdb analysed the immunoSEQ multiplex PCR reads with MiXCR anew, one entry per CDR3 protein. The sample has about 47,000 distinct CDR3 sequences; about 92% are singletons.

The chain combines TRBV14 with TRBJ2-7; possibly TRBD2 for D (6 bases). The clonotype originates from a human donor in good health. The material sequenced was CD8+ T cells from PBMCs. Written as DNA, the CDR3 is TGTGCCAGCAGCCAAGATGGCGGGATATACGAGCAGTACTTC. It is translated as CASSQDGGIYEQYF.